What follows is one T cell receptor (beta chain) and its context. The data belong to a study of cytomegalovirus exposure and HLA in healthy donors. Germline V lookup: CDR1 MNHNS, CDR2 SASEGT. The CDR3 runs 15 residues. The V segment lost 1 base and the J segment 4 bases; nucleotides outside the gene matches: 5. Primers: 60 Vbeta forward and 13 Jbeta reverse. Using immunoSEQ multiplex PCR, the repertoire was profiled, and TCRdb retains in-frame clones only, with some absent. The data hold fewer than 150,000 clones, with around 77% observed a single time. Sequenced input: PBMCs. The genes are TRBV6-1 and TRBJ2-7, with 9 bases that match TRBD2. This TCR derives from a man between 45 and 60 years old in good health and CMV-seronegative. The CDR3 bases are TGTGCCAGCAGTGAAGGGCGTGCGGGGGGGTACGAGCAGTACTTC. The encoded protein is CASSEGRAGGYEQYF.